The 21 T cell receptor beta chains below all came from one sample that was sequenced in a study of T cell responses to AZD1222 COVID-19 vaccine. Sequencing used immunoSEQ multiplex PCR; TCRdb keeps in-frame clones, though not all of them. The table has 130,000 or so clones, approximately 90% seen once; the top ten hold around 7%. This specimen was peripheral blood, taken on day 0 of AZD1222 vaccination. The source is an adult in good health.

The genes are TRBV6-2 or TRBV6-3 and TRBJ2-2, with D perhaps assigned TRBD1 or TRBD2 (5 bases each). The ends were cut back, 3 bases at V and 6 bases at J, with 11 bases in the middle. The CDR3 is 14 amino acids. Germline V lookup: CDR1 MNHEY, CDR2 SVGEGT. The CDR3 DNA reads as TGTGCCAGCAGTTATATGGGGGAGCCCGGGGAGCTGTTTTTT. Protein sequence: CASSYMGEPGELFF.

This clone was counted a single time. The V call is TRBV3-1 (or the pseudogene TRBV3-2), the J call TRBJ2-1; no definite D call. The V and J ends lost 0 bases and 7 bases respectively, with 7 bases between them. CDR3 length: 13 residues. Per the germline V gene, CDR1 is LGHDT and CDR2 is YNNKEL (reference sequence). The CDR3 is CASSQDLRNEQFF. CDR3 bases: TGTGCCAGCAGCCAAGACCTAAGGAATGAGCAGTTCTTC.

V gene TRBV4-3 combines with J gene TRBJ1-2, with D unresolved. V was shortened by 0 bases and J by 4 bases, with 12 bases between the two germline ends. The CDR3 spans 15 residues. Germline CDR1 reads LGHNA; CDR2 reads YSLEER. CDR3 nucleotides: TGCGCCAGCAGCCAAGAGCCGAGGTCGGGCTATGGCTACACCTTC. Encoded protein: CASSQEPRSGYGYTF.

CDR3 DNA: TGTGCCAGCAGTTTAAACGGGGGTCAGCCCCAGCATTTT. Protein sequence: CASSLNGGQPQHF. This rearrangement joins TRBV28 to TRBJ1-5; tentative D call: TRBD1 (5 bases). CDR1 MDHEN and CDR2 SYDVKM come from the germline V gene. The CDR3 runs 13 residues. Trimming cost V 2 bases and J 6 bases, with 8 bases left between them.

This clone was counted a single time. The chain links TRBV4-3 to TRBJ2-7; D is possibly TRBD1 (5 bases). The CDR3 is made up of 14 amino acids. From germline, CDR1 is LGHNA and CDR2 YSLEER. Trimming pared 4 bases from V and 2 bases from J, leaving 12 bases between. CDR3 region: CASSPDLGAYEQYF. The CDR3 DNA is TGCGCCAGCAGCCCGGATCTAGGGGCCTACGAGCAGTACTTC.

The V gene is TRBV5-8, the J gene TRBJ1-1; D call uncertain. The CDR3 is made up of 15 amino acids. Per the germline V gene, CDR1 is SGHTS and CDR2 is YDEGEE. Trimming took off 2 bases at V and 1 base at J, with 12 bases between the two ends. CDR3 residues: CASSLYAGPNTEAFF. CDR3 DNA sequence: TGTGCCAGCAGCTTATATGCTGGGCCGAACACTGAAGCTTTCTTT. Together with reference TRBV5-8 and TRBJ1-1, the CDR3 gives the full variable domain: EAGVTQSPTHLIKTRGQQATLRCSPISGHTSVYWYQQALGLGLQFLLWYDEGEERNRGNFPPRFSGRQFPNYSSELNVNALELEDSALYLCASSLYAGPNTEAFFGQGTRLTVV.

This clone showed up just a few times. V gene TRBV4-3 combines with J gene TRBJ1-2; D is perhaps TRBD1 (5 bases). The CDR3 totals 15 residues. CDR1 LGHNA and CDR2 YSLEER come from the germline V gene. The germline V and J ends were trimmed by 3 bases and 7 bases, with 18 bases remaining between them. Here the CDR3 DNA reads TGCGCCAGCAGCCATGCCAGGGCTGGGGATCGTGGCTACACCTTC. This gives the protein CASSHARAGDRGYTF.

The table lists this clone with many counts. The V call is TRBV28, the J call TRBJ1-6, with a possible D match to TRBD1 (5 bases). Per germline, CDR1 MDHEN and CDR2 SYDVKM. The V end was cut by 8 bases, the J end by 14 bases, with 16 bases between. The CDR3 loop spans 12 amino acids. The CDR3 protein is CASAPGPGALHF. The CDR3 DNA reads TGTGCCAGCGCCCCGGGACCCGGGGCCCTCCACTTT. The whole variable domain, filled in from reference TRBV28 and TRBJ1-6, reads DVKVTQSSRYLVKRTGEKVFLECVQDMDHENMFWYRQDPGLGLRLIYFSYDVKMKEKGDIPEGYSVSREKKERFSLILESASTNQTSMYLCASAPGPGALHFGNGTRLTVT.

The J gene is TRBJ2-6, the V gene TRBV9; D perhaps matches TRBD2 (6 bases). The germline V and J ends were trimmed by 3 bases and 0 bases, with 16 bases remaining between them. This CDR3 has 18 amino acids. Germline V CDR1 and CDR2: SGDLS, YYNGEE. In DNA, the CDR3 is TGTGCCAGCAGCGCTCCTCTTCGGGGGAGCTCTGGGGCCAACGTCCTGACTTTC. Translation gives CASSAPLRGSSGANVLTF.

This clone has only one observation. CDR3 DNA: TGTGCCAGCAGTTTAGTAGAGGGGGCTGACGAGCAGTACTTC. Translation: CASSLVEGADEQYF. This rearrangement joins TRBV6-5 to TRBJ2-7, with TRBD1 matching over 7 bases. CDR3 length: 14 amino acids. CDR1 is MNHEY, CDR2 SVGAGI, per germline. V lost 4 bases and J lost 5; bases outside the gene matches: 8.

The chain employs TRBV6-2 or TRBV6-3 and TRBJ1-5; TRBD1 is a possible D gene (6 bases). V was cut by 5 bases and J by 3 bases, with 17 bases left in between. CDR1 is MNHEY and CDR2 is SVGEGT in the germline V gene. This CDR3 comprises 16 residues. The CDR3 bases are TGTGCCAGCAGTCGCCCTTTAAGGACAGTCAATCAGCCCCAGCATTTT. Protein sequence: CASSRPLRTVNQPQHF.

This clone has a single count. The rearrangement joins TRBV3-1 (or the pseudogene TRBV3-2) to TRBJ2-1; the match to TRBD1 covers 7 bases. V was pared by 6 bases and J by 9 bases, with 5 bases of the junction left unmatched. Germline V gene sequence: CDR1 LGHDT, CDR2 YNNKEL (reference sequence). This CDR3 has 12 amino acids. In DNA, the CDR3 is TGTGCCAGCAGGCAGGGGGTCGGTGAGCAGTTCTTC. This codes for CASRQGVGEQFF.

This clone was seen a handful of times. CDR3 sequence reads: CAISDGTWGYEQYF. The CDR3 coding sequence is TGTGCCATCAGTGATGGGACTTGGGGATACGAGCAGTACTTC. V is TRBV10-3 and J is TRBJ2-7; a weak D match, TRBD2 (6 bases). This CDR3 is 14 amino acids long. V shed 3 bases and J shed 4 bases, with 13 bases lying between them. Germline lookup yields CDR1 ENHRY and CDR2 SYGVKD.

The V gene is TRBV4-1, the J gene TRBJ1-4; maybe TRBD1 (5 bases). The V end lost 4 bases, the J end lost 2 bases, and 8 bases lay between the germline ends. CDR1 and CDR2 (germline): MGHRA, YSYEKL. This CDR3 region has 14 residues. CDR3 protein: CASSPRVTNEKLFF. The CDR3 region has the DNA TGCGCCAGCAGCCCCAGGGTGACTAATGAAAAACTGTTTTTT.

V usage is TRBV28 and J usage is TRBJ2-5, with D possibly matching TRBD2 (7 bases). This CDR3 is 14 amino acids long. Trimming removed 4 bases at V and 4 bases at J, with 13 bases between. Germline-derived CDR1 and CDR2 are MDHEN and SYDVKM. For the CDR3, the DNA is TGTGCCAGCAGTTCCCCGGGGGGCCCAGAGACCCAGTACTTC. Translation gives CASSSPGGPETQYF. The whole variable domain, remainder taken from reference TRBV28 and TRBJ2-5, is DVKVTQSSRYLVKRTGEKVFLECVQDMDHENMFWYRQDPGLGLRLIYFSYDVKMKEKGDIPEGYSVSREKKERFSLILESASTNQTSMYLCASSSPGGPETQYFGPGTRLLVL.

The genes are TRBV5-1 and TRBJ2-2, with 9 bases lining up with TRBD1. This CDR3 spans 15 amino acids. Trimming removed 6 bases from V and 2 bases from J; junction bases left unmatched: 5. Germline values: CDR1 SGHRS, CDR2 YFSETQ. The CDR3 spells CASKQGARNTGELFF. The CDR3 nucleotides read TGCGCCAGCAAACAGGGGGCGCGAAACACCGGGGAGCTGTTTTTT.

J is TRBJ1-5 and V is TRBV6-2 or TRBV6-3; D is unclear. V was pared by 5 bases and J by 5 bases, with 7 bases between. Germline V gives CDR1 MNHEY, CDR2 SVGEGT. This CDR3 has 12 residues. The CDR3 nucleotides read TGTGCCAGCAGTCCGAAACATCAGCCCCAGCATTTT. Translating gives CASSPKHQPQHF.

This rearrangement joins TRBV2 to TRBJ1-3; D unresolved. V lost 7 bases, J lost 2 bases, and 12 bases lay in between. Germline V gene data show CDR1 as SNHLY and CDR2 as FYNNEI. The CDR3 contains 14 residues. The CDR3 is CASIRGMTGNTIYF. The DNA of the CDR3 is TGTGCCAGCATCCGAGGGATGACTGGAAACACCATATATTTT.

A word on this clone: The sample has other DNA sequences that encode this CDR3 too. V is TRBV30 and J is TRBJ2-7; D is unresolved. There are 12 residues in the CDR3. Germline CDR1 is GTSNPN and CDR2 is SVGIG (reference sequence). Trimming took off 0 bases at V and 1 base at J, with 4 bases between the two ends. DNA of the CDR3: TGTGCCTGGAGTGTAGGGTCCTACGAGCAGTACTTC. Its protein is CAWSVGSYEQYF. The complete variable domain, with remaining parts taken from reference TRBV30 and TRBJ2-7, reads SQTIHQWPATLVQPVGSPLSLECTVEGTSNPNLYWYRQAAGRGLQLLFYSVGIGQISSEVPQNLSASRPQDRQFILSSKKLLLSDSGFYLCAWSVGSYEQYFGPGTRLTVT.

This clone was found a few times. V is TRBV7-9 and J is TRBJ2-7; 8 nucleotides agree with TRBD2. The V segment lost 4 bases and the J segment 0 bases; nucleotides outside the gene matches: 11. The CDR3 extends over 17 amino acids. Germline V gives CDR1 SEHNR, CDR2 FQNEAQ (reference sequence). The CDR3 loop reads CASSSLLRGESSYEQYF. CDR3 coding DNA: TGTGCCAGCAGCTCCCTCTTGCGGGGGGAAAGCTCCTACGAGCAGTACTTC.

This chain connects TRBV7-2 to TRBJ1-3, with 7 bases that match TRBD1. The V segment lost 2 bases and the J segment 0 bases; nucleotides outside the gene matches: 7. In germline, CDR1 is SGHTA, CDR2 FQGNSA. The CDR3 is made up of 17 amino acids. The CDR3 region has the DNA TGTGCCAGCAGCTTATGGGCCAGGGGGAGCTCTGGAAACACCATATATTTT. It translates to CASSLWARGSSGNTIYF.